This T cell receptor beta chain emerged from a study of primary melanoma T cells and metastatic recurrence (dated by TCRdb to the early 2020s). In the study overall: The cohort was made up of about 200 primary melanomas of stage T2 to T4, with thickness greater than 1 mm. Whether T-cell fraction and T-cell repertoire clonality in primary melanoma tumors predicted patient outcome was tested in the study. The T-cell fraction measured by TCR beta sequencing was compared against progression-free survival as the clinical outcome. The sequencing-derived T-cell fraction was compared with histopathological grading of tumor-infiltrating lymphocytes.

The primary melanoma of each patient had been surgically resected and was considered potentially curable but at risk of metastatic recurrence. Broader findings and caveats from the paper: Progression-free survival prediction was reportedly improved more by adding T-cell fraction to tumor thickness than by adding any other histopathological variable. A T-cell fraction greater than 20% appeared to be protective whatever the ulceration status, mitotic rate or nodal disease. The authors presented an effective T-cell-mediated antitumor response in primary melanoma only as a suggestion and not as a demonstrated mechanism. Progression-free survival was reportedly predicted by the tumor T-cell fraction independently of thickness, ulceration, mitotic rate and age.

Library construction relied on the immunoSEQ multiplex PCR assay. Primary melanoma tumor tissue was subjected to high-throughput sequencing of the T-cell receptor beta chain. The study's processing was this. The repertoire analyses covered TCRB CDR3 sharing between samples and the distribution of insertions and deletions. The predictive value of the T-cell fraction was ranked against histopathological variables by a gradient-boosted model. In TCRdb, the immuneACCESS table is reduced to in-frame sequences with V and J assigned. These tables do not hold every clone; where another copy was compared, an unresolved V gene accounts for under half, and the others remain unexplained. D and trimming come from the DNA, and the V and J calls and clone size come from that table. Present in this sample are 1,500 to 1,600 clones, 77% of which were seen just once. The ten biggest clones cover around 25% of the sample.

V is clipped by 5 bases and J by 2 bases, and the sequence between their germline boundaries is 13 bases long. Counted from cysteine to phenylalanine, this CDR3 has 14 amino acids. The only DNA kept is the CDR3, 42 bases in frame from the first base. Taken from the germline V gene, the CDR1 and CDR2 loops are MNHGY and SAAAGT. Regarding this clone: The antigen it binds to is not known. No much larger clone exists at a distance of one base, and base qualities are not known.

Rearrangement joined TRBV6-8 to TRBJ2-7; confidence is insufficient to name the D gene. Sequences were obtained from melanoma tumor tissue. This clonotype was obtained from a human donor with melanoma. The nucleotides are TGTGCCAGCAGTGAGTTCGGCCCACCCTACGAGCAGTACTTC. It codes for CASSEFGPPYEQYF.